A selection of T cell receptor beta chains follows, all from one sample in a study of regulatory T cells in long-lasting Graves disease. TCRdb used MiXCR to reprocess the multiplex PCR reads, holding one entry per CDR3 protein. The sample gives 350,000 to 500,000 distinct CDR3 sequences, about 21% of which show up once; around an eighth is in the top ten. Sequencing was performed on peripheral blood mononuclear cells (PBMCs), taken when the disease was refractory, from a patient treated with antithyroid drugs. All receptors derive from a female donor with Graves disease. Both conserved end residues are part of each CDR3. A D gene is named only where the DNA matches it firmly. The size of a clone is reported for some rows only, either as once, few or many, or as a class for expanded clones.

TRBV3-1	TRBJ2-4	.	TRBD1	CASSPESGQGNIQYF	TGTGCCAGCAGCCCAGAATCGGGACAGGGAAACATTCAGTACTTC
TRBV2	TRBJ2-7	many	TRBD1	CAGGTGDTYEQYF	TGTGCCGGTGGGACAGGGGATACCTACGAGCAGTACTTC
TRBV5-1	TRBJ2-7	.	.	CASSFGSGDSSYEQYF	TGCGCCAGCAGCTTTGGTAGCGGAGATAGCTCCTACGAGCAGTACTTC
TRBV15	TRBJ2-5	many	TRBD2	CATSREARLAGDAVGETQYF	TGTGCCACCAGCAGAGAAGCCCGACTAGCGGGAGATGCAGTGGGGGAGACCCAGTACTTC
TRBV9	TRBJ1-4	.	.	CASSVAGGGNEKLFF	TGTGCCAGCAGCGTAGCCGGGGGGGGAAATGAAAAACTGTTTTTT
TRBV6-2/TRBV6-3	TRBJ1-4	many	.	CASSYHGQREKLFF	TGTGCCAGCAGTTACCACGGACAACGGGAAAAACTGTTTTTT
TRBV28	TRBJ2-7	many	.	CASSPPGRKVEGQYF	TGTGCCAGCAGTCCCCCAGGACGGAAAGTCGAGGGGCAGTACTTC
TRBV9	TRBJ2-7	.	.	CASSGRGGGRDEQYF	TGTGCCAGCAGCGGAAGAGGGGGGGGACGGGACGAGCAGTACTTC
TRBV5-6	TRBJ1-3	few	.	CASSLGGGNTIYF	TGTGCCAGCAGCTTGGGTGGTGGAAACACCATATATTTT
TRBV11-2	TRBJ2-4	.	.	CASSPGRSLRNIQYF	TGTGCCAGCAGCCCCGGTAGAAGTCTTCGTAACATTCAGTACTTC
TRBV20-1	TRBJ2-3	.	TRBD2	CSATTSGRVDTQYF	TGCAGTGCGACAACTAGCGGGAGAGTAGATACGCAGTATTTT
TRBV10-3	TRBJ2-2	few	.	CAISESASFRELFF	TGTGCCATCAGTGAGTCAGCAAGTTTCCGGGAGCTGTTTTTT
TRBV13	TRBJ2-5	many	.	CASSLYLRRGPRNQETQYF	TGTGCCAGCAGCTTATACCTGCGGCGGGGCCCACGAAACCAAGAGACCCAGTACTTC
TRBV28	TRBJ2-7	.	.	CASSLDPSGSYEQYF	TGTGCCAGCAGTTTGGACCCGTCAGGCTCCTACGAGCAGTACTTC
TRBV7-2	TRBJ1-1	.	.	CASSFMTEAFF	TGTGCCAGCAGCTTTATGACTGAAGCTTTCTTT
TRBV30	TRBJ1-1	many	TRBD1	CAWSEDRAAFF	TGTGCCTGGAGTGAGGACAGGGCGGCTTTCTTT
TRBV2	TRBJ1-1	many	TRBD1	CAREDRGSTEAFF	TGTGCCAGAGAGGACAGGGGGAGCACTGAAGCTTTCTTT
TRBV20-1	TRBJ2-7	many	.	CSASSWGGRGYEQYF	TGCAGTGCTAGCTCGTGGGGGGGCAGGGGCTACGAGCAGTACTTC
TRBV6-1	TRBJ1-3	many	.	CASSRRPSGVHVGNTIYF	TGTGCCAGCAGCCGTAGGCCCTCAGGGGTACATGTGGGAAACACCATATATTTT
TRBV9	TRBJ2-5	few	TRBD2	CASSRPGGKETQYF	TGTGCCAGCAGCAGACCGGGGGGAAAAGAGACCCAGTACTTC
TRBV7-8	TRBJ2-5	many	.	CASSITRGQETQYF	TGTGCCAGCAGCATCACGAGGGGCCAAGAGACCCAGTACTTC
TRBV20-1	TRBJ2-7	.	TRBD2	CSARGGLASYEQYF	TGCAGTGCTAGAGGGGGACTAGCGTCCTACGAGCAGTACTTC
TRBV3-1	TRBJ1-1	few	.	CASSLTQSGNTEAFF	TGTGCCAGCAGCCTGACCCAGTCTGGGAACACTGAAGCTTTCTTT
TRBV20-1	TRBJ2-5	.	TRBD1	CSASTGGGQETQYF	TGCAGTGCTAGCACAGGGGGCGGGCAAGAGACCCAGTACTTC
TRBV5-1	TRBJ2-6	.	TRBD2	CASSPSGGAGANVLTF	TGCGCCAGCAGCCCTTCGGGGGGAGCTGGGGCCAACGTCCTGACTTTC
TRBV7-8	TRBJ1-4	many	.	CASSLTGSGAEKLFF	TGTGCCAGCAGCTTAACGGGCTCGGGAGCTGAAAAACTGTTTTTT
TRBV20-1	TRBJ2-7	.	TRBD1	CSDSRGPISYEQYF	TGCAGCGACTCCAGGGGGCCGATTTCCTACGAGCAGTACTTC
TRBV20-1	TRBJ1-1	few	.	CSAPAHTEAFF	TGCAGTGCGCCTGCCCACACTGAAGCTTTCTTT
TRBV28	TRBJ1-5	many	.	CASSPQFQPQHF	TGTGCCAGCAGCCCACAGTTTCAGCCCCAGCATTTT
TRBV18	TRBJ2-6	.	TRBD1	CASSPRDSSGANVLTF	TGTGCCAGCTCACCTCGGGACAGCTCTGGGGCCAACGTCCTGACTTTC